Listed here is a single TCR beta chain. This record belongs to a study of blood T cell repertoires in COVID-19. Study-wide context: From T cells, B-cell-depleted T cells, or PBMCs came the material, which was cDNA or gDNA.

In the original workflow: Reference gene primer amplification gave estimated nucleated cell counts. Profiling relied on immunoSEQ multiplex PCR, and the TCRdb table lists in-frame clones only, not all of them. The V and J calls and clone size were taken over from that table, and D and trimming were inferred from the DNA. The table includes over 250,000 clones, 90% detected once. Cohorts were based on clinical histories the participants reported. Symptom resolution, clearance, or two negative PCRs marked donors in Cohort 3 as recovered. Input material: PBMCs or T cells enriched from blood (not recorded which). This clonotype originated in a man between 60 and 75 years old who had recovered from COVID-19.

CDR3 sequence reads: CASSLFGGRPNTGELFF. The CDR3 DNA is TGTGCCAGCAGCTTATTCGGGGGTCGACCGAACACCGGGGAGCTGTTTTTT. The chain combines TRBV7-2 with TRBJ2-2; weak D call: TRBD2 (6 bases). Trimming removed 2 bases from V and 0 bases from J, with 13 bases in between. Germline-derived CDR1 and CDR2 are SGHTA and FQGNSA. CDR3 length: 17 residues.